This TCR beta chain was sequenced during a study of T cells in Graves' hyperthyroidism and ophthalmopathy. Amplification yielded TCR beta CDR3 regions, with RNA transcripts as the source. In the first-round RT-PCR of the TCR CDR3, the HTBI primer set was used. TCRdb passed the multiplex PCR reads through MiXCR, listing each CDR3 protein once. The sample lists around 300,000 distinct CDR3 sequences; about 20% were seen once. Study-wide findings and caveats: Ophthalmopathy got predicted by the model a median about 6.5 months before its onset.

An approximately 10 ml volume of fresh peripheral blood provided the PBMCs. This CDR3 has 14 amino acids. CDR1 is MNHEY and CDR2 is SMNVEV in the germline V gene (reference sequence). V was cut by 3 bases and J by 4 bases, with 12 bases left in between. Note on this clonotype: The target antigen is unknown.

The chain has TRBV27 and TRBJ1-1; D remains unclear. The source of this sequence is a man aged 25-45 years with Graves' ophthalmopathy. What was sequenced was blood. The DNA of the CDR3 is TGTGCCAGCAGTTTGAACGGTAGGGCCACTGAAGCTTTCTTT. It specifies CASSLNGRATEAFF.